This T cell receptor beta chain was found in a study of control samples from healthy donors and cancer patients. Produced via immunoSEQ multiplex PCR; TCRdb's table is partial and in-frame only. The sample lists almost 90,000 clones; 70% to 90% were seen once. Looked up from germline, CDR1 is LNHDA and CDR2 is SQIVND (reference sequence). CDR3 length: 17 amino acids. V was shortened by 0 bases and J by 0 bases, with 12 bases between the two germline ends. This receptor was identified in a woman aged 40 to 49 in good health. The chain is built from TRBV19 and TRBJ1-3; no clear D. The source material was blood. Written as DNA, the CDR3 is TGTGCCAGTAGTATAGATCTATCCGACGGCTCTGGAAACACCATATATTTT. This sequence encodes CASSIDLSDGSGNTIYF.